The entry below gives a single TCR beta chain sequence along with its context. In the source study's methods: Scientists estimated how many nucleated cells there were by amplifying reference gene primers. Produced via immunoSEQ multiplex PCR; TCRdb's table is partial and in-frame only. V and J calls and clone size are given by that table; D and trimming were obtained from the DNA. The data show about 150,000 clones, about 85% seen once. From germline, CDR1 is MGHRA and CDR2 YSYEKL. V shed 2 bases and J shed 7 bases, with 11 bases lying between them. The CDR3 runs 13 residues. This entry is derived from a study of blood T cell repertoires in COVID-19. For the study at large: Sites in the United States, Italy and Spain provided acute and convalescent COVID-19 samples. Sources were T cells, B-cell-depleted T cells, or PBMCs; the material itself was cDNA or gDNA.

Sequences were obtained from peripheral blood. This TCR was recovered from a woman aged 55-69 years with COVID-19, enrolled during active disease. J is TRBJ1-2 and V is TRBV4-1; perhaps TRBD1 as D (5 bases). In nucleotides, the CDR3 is TGCGCCAGCAGCCAATCCTCGGGGGTTGGCTACACCTTC. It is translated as CASSQSSGVGYTF.